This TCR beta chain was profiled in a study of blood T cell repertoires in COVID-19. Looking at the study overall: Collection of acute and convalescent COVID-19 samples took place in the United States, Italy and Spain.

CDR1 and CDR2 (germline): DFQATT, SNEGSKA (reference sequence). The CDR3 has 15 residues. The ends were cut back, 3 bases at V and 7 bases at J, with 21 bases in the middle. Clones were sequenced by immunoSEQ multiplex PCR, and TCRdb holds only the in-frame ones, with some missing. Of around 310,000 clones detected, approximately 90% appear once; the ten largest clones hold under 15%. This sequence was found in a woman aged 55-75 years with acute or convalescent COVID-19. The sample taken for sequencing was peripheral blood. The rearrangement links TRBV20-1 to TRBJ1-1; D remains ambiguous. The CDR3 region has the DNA TGCAGTGCTAGTGGTCCAGTAGGACTCCCTAATGAAGCTTTCTTT. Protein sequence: CSASGPVGLPNEAFF.